Listed below are T cell receptor beta chains from one sample, sequenced in a study of cytomegalovirus exposure and HLA in healthy donors. Here immunoSEQ multiplex PCR was the method, and the copy in TCRdb shows in-frame clones only, minus some. In total, the table holds approximately 120,000 clones. The sequenced sample was PBMCs. Receptors were obtained from a man aged 25 to 40 in good health and CMV-seronegative. Each CDR3 is given with its conserved first and last residue. D genes are given only for firm matches.

V gene	J gene	D gene	CDR3 DNA	CDR3 protein
TRBV19	TRBJ1-2	TRBD1	TGTGCCAGTAGCCGGGACAGGGAGCGTGGCTACACCTTC	CASSRDRERGYTF
TRBV6-5	TRBJ2-5	TRBD1	TGTGCCAGCAGCATCCGACAGGGGGCTTTAGAGACCCAGTACTTC	CASSIRQGALETQYF
TRBV27	TRBJ2-1	.	TGTGCCAGCAGAGACCTAGCGATTGGGGATGAGCAGTTCTTC	CASRDLAIGDEQFF
TRBV7-9	TRBJ2-3	TRBD2	TGTGCCAGCAGCCCTAATGGGCGGGAGCACACAGATACGCAGTATTTT	CASSPNGREHTDTQYF
TRBV28	TRBJ1-5	.	TGTGCCAGCAGTTTTGGGACTACGTCTCAGCCCCAGCATTTT	CASSFGTTSQPQHF
TRBV6-6	TRBJ2-6	.	TGTGCCAGCAGCACAGGGTACTCTGGGGCCAACGTCCTGACTTTC	CASSTGYSGANVLTF
TRBV11-2	TRBJ1-4	TRBD1	TGTGCCAGCAGCAATTACAGGGGTAGGGAAAAACTGTTTTTT	CASSNYRGREKLFF
TRBV30	TRBJ2-5	TRBD2	TGTGCCTGGGTTTCAATGACTAGCGGGTATGGGACCCAGTACTTC	CAWVSMTSGYGTQYF
TRBV27	TRBJ1-4	.	TGTGCCAGCAGTTTATCAGGGGGGGGGAACGAAAAACTGTTTTTT	CASSLSGGGNEKLFF
TRBV19	TRBJ2-7	TRBD2	TGTGCCAGTAATCGGGGGGTCGCGGGACTTCGAACAGAGCAGTACTTC	CASNRGVAGLRTEQYF
TRBV7-9	TRBJ2-7	.	TGTGCCAGCACCAGGACTGGGGGACTTTACGAGCAGTACTTC	CASTRTGGLYEQYF
TRBV5-5	TRBJ1-2	.	TGTGCCAGCAGCCCTTCGGGGGGCCCCTATGGCTACACCTTC	CASSPSGGPYGYTF
TRBV6-4	TRBJ1-6	.	TGTGCCAGTCCCTTTACCCCGCGGCGGTCGGCCTATAATTCACCCCTCCACTTT	CASPFTPRRSAYNSPLHF
TRBV4-1	TRBJ2-1	TRBD2	TGCGCCAGCAGCCAAGCTACGCGGGAGATCAATGAGCAGTTCTTC	CASSQATREINEQFF
TRBV4-1	TRBJ2-1	TRBD2	TGCGCCAGCAGCCAAGATCGGGGCGGGAGGTTCTTC	CASSQDRGGRFF
TRBV28	TRBJ2-7	TRBD1	TGTGCCAGCAGTTCAACCACAGGGGGCGAGCAGTACTTC	CASSSTTGGEQYF
TRBV29-1	TRBJ1-1	.	TGCAGCGTGGAAGACCCGGGTCCAGCTTTCTTT	CSVEDPGPAFF
TRBV6-5	TRBJ2-1	TRBD2	TGTGCCAGCACCCCCGGGACTAGCATCTGGTTCTTC	CASTPGTSIWFF
TRBV5-4	TRBJ2-5	TRBD2	TGTGCCAGCAGCCCGGGACTAGCGGGAGGGGGGGAGACCCAGTACTTC	CASSPGLAGGGETQYF
TRBV18	TRBJ1-2	.	TGTGCCAGCTCACCCGACAGTAACTATGGCTACACCTTC	CASSPDSNYGYTF
TRBV6-1	TRBJ1-6	TRBD1	TGTGCCAGCAGTAAGACAGGGGAGAATTCACCCCTCCACTTT	CASSKTGENSPLHF
TRBV29-1	TRBJ2-7	.	TGCAGCGTCGGCTCTGGACACCACTACGAGCAGTACTTC	CSVGSGHHYEQYF
TRBV23-1	TRBJ2-1	TRBD1	TGCGCCAGCAGTCGACAGGGAGAGCAGTTCTTC	CASSRQGEQFF
TRBV29-1	TRBJ2-1	TRBD2	TGCAGCGTTGGGGGACTAGCGCCAGACTCCTACAATGAGCAGTTCTTC	CSVGGLAPDSYNEQFF
TRBV11-2	TRBJ2-1	.	TGTGCCAGCAGCGCCCAGGGGGAGGTCTACAATGAGCAGTTCTTC	CASSAQGEVYNEQFF
TRBV9	TRBJ2-7	TRBD2	TGTGCCAGCAGCGCCGCTCCAACCGGGACTAGTTACTTC	CASSAAPTGTSYF
TRBV7-6	TRBJ2-1	TRBD2	TGTGCCAGCAGCCCTCGCCTTTCTAGCGGGAGGGGTCATGAGCAGTTCTTC	CASSPRLSSGRGHEQFF
TRBV2	TRBJ1-2	TRBD1	TGTGCCAGCAGACCCGACAGGGGGTATGGCTACACCTTC	CASRPDRGYGYTF
TRBV30	TRBJ2-3	TRBD1	TGTGCCTGGAGTGTACAAGGGGGCGCAGATACGCAGTATTTT	CAWSVQGGADTQYF
TRBV2	TRBJ1-4	.	TGTGCCAGCGCAGGAGGATATGGTGAAAAACTGTTTTTT	CASAGGYGEKLFF
TRBV29-1	TRBJ2-1	TRBD2	TGCAGCGGGGTACTAGCGGGAGGGCCGGGGGATGAGCAGTTCTTC	CSGVLAGGPGDEQFF
TRBV11-1	TRBJ2-7	TRBD1	TGTGCCAGCAGCTTAGGGGGGACAGGGTTCGAGCAGTACTTC	CASSLGGTGFEQYF
TRBV9	TRBJ2-7	.	TGTGCCAGCAGCCTAGGTGGGACAAACTCCTACGAGCAGTACTTC	CASSLGGTNSYEQYF
TRBV10-2	TRBJ2-1	.	TGCGCCAGCAAGGTGGTTCAACAGGATTACAATGAGCAGTTCTTC	CASKVVQQDYNEQFF
TRBV10-3	TRBJ2-3	.	TGTGCCATCAATAGGGGGTTCAGCACAGATACGCAGTATTTT	CAINRGFSTDTQYF
TRBV7-8	TRBJ2-1	TRBD2	TGTGCCAGCAGCTTTGCTAGCGGGGGCAATGAGCAGTTCTTC	CASSFASGGNEQFF
TRBV2	TRBJ1-4	TRBD1	TGTGCCAGCAGCGGACCTGACAGGGCGGGTCGGGAAAAACTGTTTTTT	CASSGPDRAGREKLFF
TRBV16	TRBJ2-7	.	TGTGCCAGCAGCCCTTTCCGGGGTTTGTACGAGCAGTACTTC	CASSPFRGLYEQYF
TRBV7-3	TRBJ2-7	.	TGTGCCAGCAGCTTAAACTCTGATTACGAGCAGTACTTC	CASSLNSDYEQYF
TRBV7-6	TRBJ2-1	.	TGTGCCAGCAGCTTCCGCGTTCCCCAAAGTCATTACAATGAGCAGTTCTTC	CASSFRVPQSHYNEQFF
TRBV28	TRBJ2-6	.	TGTGCCAGCAGTTCCTCGCGGGGGGCCAACGTCCTGACTTTC	CASSSSRGANVLTF
TRBV6-6	TRBJ2-7	.	TGTGCCAGCAGTTACCCCGGGAGTTCCTACGAGCAGTACTTC	CASSYPGSSYEQYF
TRBV10-3	TRBJ1-2	.	TGTGCCACACGGGACACTAGAATTGATGGCTACACCTTC	CATRDTRIDGYTF
TRBV7-9	TRBJ1-2	.	TGTGCCAGCAGCTTAGCGTACAGCTATGGCTACACCTTC	CASSLAYSYGYTF
TRBV7-2	TRBJ2-7	TRBD1	TGTGCCAGCAGCTTAGCGACAGGGGGCGCTCGGGAGCAGTACTTC	CASSLATGGAREQYF
TRBV19	TRBJ2-3	TRBD2	TGTGCCAGTAGTACTCGGACTAGCGGGTTCCTCACAGATACGCAGTATTTT	CASSTRTSGFLTDTQYF
TRBV2	TRBJ1-1	.	TGTGCCAGCAGTTGGAGCAATCCGACAGCCGGCACTGAAGCTTTCTTT	CASSWSNPTAGTEAFF
TRBV28	TRBJ1-5	.	TGTGCCAGCAGTTCAAATCGGGACAATCAGCCCCAGCATTTT	CASSSNRDNQPQHF
TRBV15	TRBJ2-1	TRBD2	TGTGCCACCAGCCGGGGACTAGCGGGAGGGGGTGAGCAGTTCTTC	CATSRGLAGGGEQFF
TRBV28	TRBJ2-2	TRBD1	TGTGCCAGCAGTTTCTTCCCCGGGACAGCGCCTGTGGAGCTGTTTTTT	CASSFFPGTAPVELFF
TRBV18	TRBJ1-1	.	TGTGCCAGCTCACTTACCGGGACAAGGGGCACTGAAGCTTTCTTT	CASSLTGTRGTEAFF
TRBV2	TRBJ2-7	TRBD1	TGTGCCAGCAGGGCGAGACAGGGGGCGGGCTACGAGCAGTACTTC	CASRARQGAGYEQYF
TRBV25-1	TRBJ2-7	.	TGTGCCAGCAGGAGTCAGGAAGACTACGAGCAGTACTTC	CASRSQEDYEQYF
TRBV28	TRBJ1-2	.	TGTGCCAGCAGTTACTCTGTAGACTATGGCTACACCTTC	CASSYSVDYGYTF
TRBV6-6	TRBJ2-1	TRBD1	TGTGCCAGCGGCGCCGGGACAGGGTCCTACAATGAGCAGTTCTTC	CASGAGTGSYNEQFF
TRBV19	TRBJ1-1	.	TGTGCCAGTAGTCCGACAGTGAACACTGAAGCTTTCTTT	CASSPTVNTEAFF
TRBV27	TRBJ1-4	.	TGTGCCAGCAGCCGGACCGGGGAGGAAGAAAAACTGTTTTTT	CASSRTGEEEKLFF
TRBV28	TRBJ1-2	TRBD1	TGTGCCAGCAGCCCCGGACAGGGCGCAAACTATGGCTACACCTTC	CASSPGQGANYGYTF
TRBV27	TRBJ1-1	TRBD1	TGTGCCAGCAGTCCCTATCAGGGGGGTAACGAAGCTTTCTTT	CASSPYQGGNEAFF